These 17 T cell receptor beta chains share one sample of origin, sequenced in a study of blood T cell repertoires in COVID-19. Assay used: immunoSEQ multiplex PCR; TCRdb lists only in-frame clones, some missing. The sample contains around 73,000 clones, about 80% of which appear only once. Sequencing was performed on peripheral blood. These receptors all stem from a human donor in a cohort sampled during active COVID-19.

The V gene is TRBV7-6, the J gene TRBJ2-7, with TRBD1 matching 7 bases. CDR3 size: 16 residues. Germline V lookup: CDR1 SGHVS, CDR2 FNYEAQ. The V segment lost 5 bases and the J segment 2 bases; nucleotides outside the gene matches: 12. The CDR3 reads CASSPVDRAPPYEQYF. In DNA, the CDR3 is TGTGCCAGCAGCCCGGTAGACAGGGCTCCTCCCTACGAGCAGTACTTC.

The chain carries TRBV24-1 and TRBJ2-5; 8 nucleotides agree with TRBD2. Per germline, CDR1 KGHDR and CDR2 SFDVKD. J gave up 3 bases and V 5 bases, and 1 base lay outside the gene matches. This CDR3 has 13 amino acids. The CDR3 DNA follows: TGTGCCACCAGTGCGGGGGGGGAAGAGACCCAGTACTTC. Protein: CATSAGGEETQYF.

Points on this clone: An end of the junction differs from the germline gene, which may be a read error. This rearrangement joins TRBV7-7 to TRBJ2-1, with 8 nucleotides matching TRBD2. The CDR3 length is 16 residues. Per germline, CDR1 SSHAT and CDR2 FNYEAQ (reference sequence). The chain's CDR3 is CASSLVGGGSYNEQFF. The DNA for the CDR3 is TGTGCTAGCAGCTTAGTGGGCGGGGGGTCCTACAATGAGCAGTTCTTC.

V and J are TRBV7-3 and TRBJ1-6; D possibly corresponds to TRBD1 (5 bases). Looked up from germline, CDR1 is SGHTA and CDR2 is FQGTGA. This CDR3 region has 14 residues. With 3 bases removed from V and 7 bases from J, the gap between germline ends came to 10 bases. CDR3 DNA: TGTGCCAGCAGCTTCGGACAAGTCAATTCACCCCTCCACTTT. Amino acid sequence: CASSFGQVNSPLHF.

The chain recombines TRBV11-2 with TRBJ2-7, with 11 positions matching TRBD1. V gave up 4 bases and J gave up 9 bases; unmatched junction bases: 2. This CDR3 spans 12 amino acids. Germline V gene lookup returns CDR1 SGHAT and CDR2 FQNNGV. The CDR3 sequence is CASSSGQGVQYF. The CDR3 nucleotides are TGTGCCAGCAGCTCGGGACAGGGGGTGCAGTACTTC.

The chain recombines TRBV5-1 with TRBJ1-4; tentative D call: TRBD1 (5 bases). The CDR3 loop spans 14 amino acids. Trimming cost V 1 base and J 7 bases, with 11 bases left between them. Germline loops: CDR1 SGHRS, CDR2 YFSETQ. The CDR3 DNA is TGCGCCAGCAGCTTGCAGGGAAACGGTGAAAAACTGTTTTTT. Protein product: CASSLQGNGEKLFF. The full variable domain, completed using reference TRBV5-1 and TRBJ1-4, is KAGVTQTPRYLIKTRGQQVTLSCSPISGHRSVSWYQQTPGQGLQFLFEYFSETQRNKGNFPGRFSGRQFSNSRSEMNVSTLELGDSALYLCASSLQGNGEKLFFGSGTQLSVL.

V and J are TRBV11-3 and TRBJ2-1; 10 nucleotides match TRBD2. CDR3 length: 15 residues. With V trimmed by 1 base and J by 9 bases, 6 bases remained unmatched. Germline V gives CDR1 SGHNT, CDR2 YENEEA. Here the CDR3 reads CASSLGLAGAGEQFF. DNA of the CDR3: TGTGCCAGCAGCTTAGGGCTAGCGGGGGCGGGTGAGCAGTTCTTC. The full variable domain, its missing parts supplied by reference TRBV11-3 and TRBJ2-1, is EAGVVQSPRYKIIEKKQPVAFWCNPISGHNTLYWYLQNLGQGPELLIRYENEEAVDDSQLPKDRFSAERLKGVDSTLKIQPAELGDSAVYLCASSLGLAGAGEQFFGPGTRLTVL.

The chain links TRBV28 to TRBJ2-5; 9 positions match TRBD2. This CDR3 has 14 amino acids. After removal of 7 bases from V and 4 bases from J, the junction contained 7 bases not matched to a gene. CDR1 is MDHEN and CDR2 is SYDVKM in the germline V gene. The CDR3 loop reads CASIRGGAAETQYF. CDR3 nucleotide sequence: TGTGCCAGCATACGCGGGGGGGCCGCAGAGACCCAGTACTTC.

This rearrangement joins TRBV10-3 to TRBJ1-3; D is undetermined. The V end was cut by 10 bases, the J end by 0 bases, with 10 bases between. The germline V gene has CDR1 ENHRY and CDR2 SYGVKD. The CDR3 loop spans 13 amino acids. CDR3 DNA sequence: TGTGCCACCACGGGAATCTCTGGAAACACCATATATTTT. It encodes CATTGISGNTIYF.

The gene calls are TRBV6-5 and TRBJ1-1; unclear D gene. V was trimmed by 0 bases and J by 1 base, leaving 12 bases between them. The germline CDR1 and CDR2 sequences are MNHEY and SVGAGI. The CDR3 is made up of 16 amino acids. The CDR3 DNA reads TGTGCCAGCAGTTACTCGAATTCTCCGAGGAACACTGAAGCTTTCTTT. Its protein is CASSYSNSPRNTEAFF.

The chain couples TRBV7-9 to TRBJ2-6; 8 bases align to TRBD1. J gave up 2 bases and V 4 bases, and 13 bases lay outside the gene matches. The CDR3 sequence is 19 residues long. The germline CDR1 and CDR2 sequences are SEHNR and FQNEAQ (reference sequence). This CDR3 reads CASSSPPGQALAGANVLTF. CDR3 in DNA: TGTGCCAGCAGCTCCCCCCCGGGACAGGCTCTGGCTGGGGCCAACGTCCTGACTTTC.

This clone was observed a handful of times. The chain couples TRBV5-1 to TRBJ2-5; 7 positions agree with TRBD1. Germline-derived CDR1 and CDR2 are SGHRS and YFSETQ. CDR3 length: 16 amino acids. Trimming cost V 5 bases and J 5 bases; bases outside gene matches: 15. CDR3 region: CASSEGATRGVETQYF. The CDR3 DNA follows: TGCGCCAGCAGTGAGGGGGCTACTAGAGGGGTGGAGACCCAGTACTTC. The full variable domain, with the rest looked up from reference TRBV5-1 and TRBJ2-5, is KAGVTQTPRYLIKTRGQQVTLSCSPISGHRSVSWYQQTPGQGLQFLFEYFSETQRNKGNFPGRFSGRQFSNSRSEMNVSTLELGDSALYLCASSEGATRGVETQYFGPGTRLLVL.

The chain couples TRBV5-6 to TRBJ1-6; the D gene is possibly TRBD1 (5 bases). CDR1 is SGHDT, CDR2 YYEEEE, per germline. CDR3 length equals 14 residues. Trimming cost V 0 bases and J 7 bases, with 8 bases left between them. The CDR3 DNA follows: TGTGCCAGCAGCTTGGGACAGCTAAATTCACCCCTCCACTTT. As protein: CASSLGQLNSPLHF.

The table lists this clone with a count of one. This chain links TRBV2 with TRBJ2-5; 10 bases agree with TRBD2. The CDR3 loop spans 14 amino acids. The V segment lost 8 bases and the J segment 1 base; nucleotides outside the gene matches: 4. Per the germline V gene, CDR1 is SNHLY and CDR2 is FYNNEI. The CDR3 reads CASSRTSGQETQYF. The CDR3 region has the DNA TGTGCCAGCTCGAGGACTAGCGGCCAAGAGACCCAGTACTTC.

The rearrangement joins TRBV27 to TRBJ2-2; 7 positions match TRBD2. With V trimmed by 0 bases and J by 6 bases, 13 bases remained unmatched. This CDR3 is built from 18 residues. Germline CDR1 MNHEY, CDR2 SMNVEV (reference sequence). CDR3 sequence: CASSLSFSGREVAGELFF. In nucleotides, the CDR3 is TGTGCCAGCAGTTTATCATTTTCGGGGAGGGAAGTCGCCGGGGAGCTGTTTTTT.

The V call is TRBV5-6, the J call TRBJ1-1, with 9 positions matching TRBD1. In germline, CDR1 is SGHDT, CDR2 YYEEEE. J lost 10 bases, V lost 4 bases, and 14 bases had no gene match. The CDR3 covers 15 residues. The CDR3 nucleotides are TGTGCCAGCAGCGCGCTGGACAGGGGTGGGTTGGCAGCTTTCTTT. This encodes CASSALDRGGLAAFF.

The V call is TRBV28, the J call TRBJ2-1; 16 bases map to TRBD2. This CDR3 spans 17 amino acids. The germline gives CDR1 MDHEN, CDR2 SYDVKM. The ends lost 6 bases at V and 7 bases at J; junction bases unmatched: 9. The CDR3 bases are TGTGCCAGCAGGTCGGCCGGGACTAGCGGGGGGGCGAATGAGCAGTTCTTC. Protein: CASRSAGTSGGANEQFF.